The 8 T cell receptor beta chains given below trace back to one sample, sequenced in a study of human T cells and chemical hapten exposure. Time point described: pre-sensitization, week 0. Regarding treatment: therapeutic diphenylcyclopropenone sensitization with weekly scalp DPC. One entry per CDR3 protein results from TCRdb running MiXCR on the RACE reads. Among 85,000 to 130,000 distinct CDR3 sequences, around 12% were seen once, and the ten largest hold over 1.5%. This specimen consisted of whole blood, obtained in connection with sensitization to the hapten diphenylcyclopropenone (DPC). Source of these receptors: a woman in her 50s with alopecia areata. Some clones in this sample may be carry-over from other donors' samples.

This clonotype was detected a few times. This sequence joins TRBV2 and TRBJ2-3; 12 bases fit TRBD2. The CDR3 sequence is 16 residues long. After removal of 6 bases from V and 2 bases from J, the junction contained 6 bases not matched to a gene. The germline gives CDR1 SNHLY, CDR2 FYNNEI. The CDR3 loop is CASRAPSGRATDTQYF. Here the CDR3 DNA reads TGTGCCAGCAGAGCACCTAGCGGGAGGGCCACAGATACGCAGTATTTT. Combining the CDR3 with reference TRBV2 and TRBJ2-3 gives the whole variable domain EPEVTQTPSHQVTQMGQEVILRCVPISNHLYFYWYRQILGQKVEFLVSFYNNEISEKSEIFDDQFSVERPDGSNFTLKIRSTKLEDSAMYFCASRAPSGRATDTQYFGPGTRLTVL.

This clonotype appeared a single time. The chain combines TRBV12-3 or TRBV12-4 with TRBJ1-1, with a possible D match to TRBD1 (6 bases). V gave up 3 bases and J gave up 5 bases, with 16 bases separating them. The CDR3 covers 15 residues. The CDR3 sequence is CASSLGAGRSTEAFF. CDR3 in DNA: TGTGCCAGCAGTTTGGGGGCGGGAAGGAGTACTGAAGCTTTCTTT.

This clonotype has more than one count but fewer than ten. This chain connects TRBV11-3 to TRBJ1-1; D perhaps matches TRBD1 (6 bases). Per germline, CDR1 SGHNT and CDR2 YENEEA. Trimming cost V 5 bases and J 8 bases, with 15 bases left between them. This CDR3 has 13 residues. CDR3 nucleotide sequence: TGTGCCAGCAGCCGTGGGACAAGAGGAGAAGCTTTCTTT. As protein: CASSRGTRGEAFF.

This clonotype has at least ten counts. The chain recombines TRBV2 with TRBJ1-5, with D possibly TRBD1 on 6 matching bases. The CDR3 totals 15 residues. The germline V gene encodes CDR1 SNHLY and CDR2 FYNNEI. Trimming took off 5 bases at V and 4 bases at J, with 15 bases between the two ends. The CDR3, as DNA: TGTGCCAGCAGTTTTATCCTTACAGGGAATCAGCCCCAGCATTTT. It yields the protein CASSFILTGNQPQHF.

This clonotype was detected a few times. This rearrangement joins TRBV6-6 to TRBJ1-4, with D uncertain. Trimming stripped 5 bases from V and 6 bases from J, with 7 bases between. Germline values: CDR1 MNHNY, CDR2 SVGAGI (reference sequence). This CDR3 spans 12 amino acids. The CDR3 protein is CASSPDDEKLFF. The CDR3 nucleotides are TGTGCCAGCAGTCCTGATGATGAAAAACTGTTTTTT.

The V gene is TRBV29-1, the J gene TRBJ1-5; tentative D call: TRBD1 (5 bases). V gave up 4 bases and J gave up 0 bases, with 22 bases separating them. Germline CDR1 SQVTM, CDR2 ANQGSEA. The CDR3 runs 18 residues. The chain's CDR3 is CSVVIDRGMNGSNQPQHF. CDR3 DNA sequence: TGCAGCGTTGTCATTGATCGGGGGATGAATGGTAGCAATCAGCCCCAGCATTTT.

This clonotype was counted a few times. The V and J genes are TRBV11-2 and TRBJ2-3, with 13 bases that match TRBD2. The CDR3 length is 18 residues. Germline values: CDR1 SGHAT, CDR2 FQNNGV. V lost 5 bases and J lost 0; bases outside the gene matches: 8. CDR3 loop: CASSRTSGGDGSTDTQYF. CDR3 sequence (DNA): TGTGCCAGCAGCCGGACTAGCGGGGGAGACGGGAGCACAGATACGCAGTATTTT.

The rearrangement joins TRBV29-1 to TRBJ2-5; TRBD1 might be the D (6 bases). V shed 2 bases and J shed 5 bases, with 9 bases lying between them. This CDR3 has 12 residues. Germline V gene data show CDR1 as SQVTM and CDR2 as ANQGSEA. The CDR3 protein is CSVERGTETQYF. The CDR3 DNA is TGCAGCGTTGAAAGGGGGACGGAGACCCAGTACTTC.